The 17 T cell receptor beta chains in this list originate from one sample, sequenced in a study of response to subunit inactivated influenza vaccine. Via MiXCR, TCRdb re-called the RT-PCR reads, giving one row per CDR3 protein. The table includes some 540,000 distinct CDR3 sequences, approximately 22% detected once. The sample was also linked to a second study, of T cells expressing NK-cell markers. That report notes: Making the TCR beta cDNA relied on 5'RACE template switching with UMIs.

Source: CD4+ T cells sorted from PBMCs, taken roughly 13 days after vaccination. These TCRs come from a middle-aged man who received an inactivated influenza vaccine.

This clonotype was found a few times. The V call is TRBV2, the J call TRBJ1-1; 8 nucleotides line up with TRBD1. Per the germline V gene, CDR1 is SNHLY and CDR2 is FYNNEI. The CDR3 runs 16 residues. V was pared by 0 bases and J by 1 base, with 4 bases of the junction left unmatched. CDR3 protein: CASSEALQGANTEAFF. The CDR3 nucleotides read TGTGCCAGCAGTGAAGCGCTTCAGGGGGCGAACACTGAAGCTTTCTTT.

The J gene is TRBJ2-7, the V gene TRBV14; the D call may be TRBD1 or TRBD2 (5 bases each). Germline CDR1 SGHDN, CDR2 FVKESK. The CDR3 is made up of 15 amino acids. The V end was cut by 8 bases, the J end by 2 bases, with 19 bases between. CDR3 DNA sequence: TGTGCCAGCCAGGAGTCCGGGACGGCAACCTACGAGCAGTACTTC. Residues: CASQESGTATYEQYF.

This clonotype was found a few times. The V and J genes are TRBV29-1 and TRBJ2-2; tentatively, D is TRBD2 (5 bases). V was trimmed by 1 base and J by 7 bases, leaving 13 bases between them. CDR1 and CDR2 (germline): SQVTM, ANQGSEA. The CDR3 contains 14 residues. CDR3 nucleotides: TGCAGCGTTGAAGTTCGACCCGGGGTCGGGGAGCTGTTTTTT. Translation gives CSVEVRPGVGELFF.

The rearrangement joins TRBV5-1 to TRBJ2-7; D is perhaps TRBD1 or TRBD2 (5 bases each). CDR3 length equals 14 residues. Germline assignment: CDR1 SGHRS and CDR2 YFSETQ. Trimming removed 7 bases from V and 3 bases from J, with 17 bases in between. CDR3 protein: CASSNGAPGYEQYF. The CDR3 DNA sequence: TGCGCCAGCTCAAACGGGGCTCCGGGCTACGAGCAGTACTTC.

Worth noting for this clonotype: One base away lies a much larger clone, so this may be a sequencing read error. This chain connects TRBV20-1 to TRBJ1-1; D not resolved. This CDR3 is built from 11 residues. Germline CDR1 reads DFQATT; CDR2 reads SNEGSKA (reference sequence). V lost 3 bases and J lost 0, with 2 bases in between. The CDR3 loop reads CSARMNTEAFF. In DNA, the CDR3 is TGCAGTGCTAGGATGAACACTGAAGCTTTCTTT.

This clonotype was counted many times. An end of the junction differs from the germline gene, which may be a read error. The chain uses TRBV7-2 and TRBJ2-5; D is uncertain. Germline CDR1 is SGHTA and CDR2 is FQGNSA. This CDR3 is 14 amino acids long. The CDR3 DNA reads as TGTGCCAGCAACTTAGGCCTGGGCACGGAGACCCAGTACTTC. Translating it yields CASNLGLGTETQYF.

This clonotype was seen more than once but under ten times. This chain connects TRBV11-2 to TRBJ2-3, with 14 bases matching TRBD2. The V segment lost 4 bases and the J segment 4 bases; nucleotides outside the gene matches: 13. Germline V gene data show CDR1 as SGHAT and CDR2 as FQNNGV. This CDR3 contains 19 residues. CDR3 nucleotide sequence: TGTGCCAGCAGCTCCATGTTCGTGGGACTAGCGGGAGAGCCAGATACGCAGTATTTT. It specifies CASSSMFVGLAGEPDTQYF.

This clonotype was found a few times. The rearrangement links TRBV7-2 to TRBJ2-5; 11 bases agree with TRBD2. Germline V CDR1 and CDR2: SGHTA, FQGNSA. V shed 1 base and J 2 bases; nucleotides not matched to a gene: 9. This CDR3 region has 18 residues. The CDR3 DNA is TGTGCCAGCAGCTTAGGGCGACTAGCGGGGATAACACAAGAGACCCAGTACTTC. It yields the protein CASSLGRLAGITQETQYF. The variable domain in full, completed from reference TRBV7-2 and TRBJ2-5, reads GAGVSQSPSNKVTEKGKDVELRCDPISGHTALYWYRQSLGQGLEFLIYFQGNSAPDKSGLPSDRFSAERTGGSVSTLTIQRTQQEDSAVYLCASSLGRLAGITQETQYFGPGTRLLVL.

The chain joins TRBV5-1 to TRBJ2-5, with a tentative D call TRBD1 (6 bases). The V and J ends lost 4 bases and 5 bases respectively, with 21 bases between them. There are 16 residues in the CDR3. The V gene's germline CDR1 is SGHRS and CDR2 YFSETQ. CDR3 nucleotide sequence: TGCGCCAGCAGCCCAGGGGTAGGCAGGGCGAGGGAGACCCAGTACTTC. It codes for CASSPGVGRARETQYF.

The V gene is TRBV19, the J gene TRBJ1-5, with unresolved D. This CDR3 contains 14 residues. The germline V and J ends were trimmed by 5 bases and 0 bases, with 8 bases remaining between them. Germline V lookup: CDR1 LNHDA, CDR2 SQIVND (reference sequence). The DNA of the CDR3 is TGTGCCAGTAGTCGCTCCATTAGCAATCAGCCCCAGCATTTT. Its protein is CASSRSISNQPQHF.

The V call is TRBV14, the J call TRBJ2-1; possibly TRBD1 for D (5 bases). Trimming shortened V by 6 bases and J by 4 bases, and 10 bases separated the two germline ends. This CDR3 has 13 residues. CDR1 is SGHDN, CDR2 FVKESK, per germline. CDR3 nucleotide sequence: TGTGCCAGCAGTCGACAGAGATACAATGAGCAGTTCTTC. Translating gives CASSRQRYNEQFF.

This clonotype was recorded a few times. CDR3 protein: CSARPSDSLYEQYF. CDR3 in DNA: TGCAGTGCTAGGCCCTCTGACAGTCTTTACGAGCAGTACTTC. The V gene is TRBV20-1, the J gene TRBJ2-7; perhaps TRBD1 as D (5 bases). V was cut by 3 bases and J by 4 bases, with 16 bases left in between. CDR1 and CDR2 from the germline V gene are DFQATT and SNEGSKA (reference sequence). The CDR3 consists of 14 residues.

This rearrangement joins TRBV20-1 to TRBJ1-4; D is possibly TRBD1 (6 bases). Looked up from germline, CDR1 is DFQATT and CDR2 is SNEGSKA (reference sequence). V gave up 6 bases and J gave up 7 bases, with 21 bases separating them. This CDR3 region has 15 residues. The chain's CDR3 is CSAPAGGALGEKLFF. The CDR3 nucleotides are TGCAGTGCCCCCGCGGGGGGGGCTCTTGGTGAAAAACTGTTTTTT.

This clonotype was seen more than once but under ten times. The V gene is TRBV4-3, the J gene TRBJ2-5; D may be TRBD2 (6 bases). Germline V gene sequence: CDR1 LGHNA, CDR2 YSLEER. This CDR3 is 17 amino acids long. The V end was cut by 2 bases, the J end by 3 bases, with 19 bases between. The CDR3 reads CASSQFLSVGGEETQYF. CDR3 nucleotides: TGCGCCAGCAGCCAATTCTTGTCAGTGGGGGGAGAAGAGACCCAGTACTTC.

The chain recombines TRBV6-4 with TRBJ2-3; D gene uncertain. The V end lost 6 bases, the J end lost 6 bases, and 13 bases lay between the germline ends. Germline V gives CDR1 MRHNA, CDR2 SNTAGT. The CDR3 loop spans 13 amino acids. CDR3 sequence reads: CASSQPGSDTQYF. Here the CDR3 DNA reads TGTGCCAGCAGCCAACCGGGTTCCGATACGCAGTATTTT.

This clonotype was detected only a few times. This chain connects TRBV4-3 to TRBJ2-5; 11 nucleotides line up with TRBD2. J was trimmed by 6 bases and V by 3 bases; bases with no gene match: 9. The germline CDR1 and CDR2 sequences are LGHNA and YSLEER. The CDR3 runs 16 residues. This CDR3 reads CASSQGTSGTWQTQYF. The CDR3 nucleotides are TGCGCCAGCAGCCAGGGGACTAGCGGTACTTGGCAGACCCAGTACTTC.

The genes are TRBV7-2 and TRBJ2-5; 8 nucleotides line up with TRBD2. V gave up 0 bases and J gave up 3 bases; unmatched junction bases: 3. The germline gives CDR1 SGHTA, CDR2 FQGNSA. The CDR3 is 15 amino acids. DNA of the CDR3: TGTGCCAGCAGCTTAGCAAGGGGACTAGAAGAGACCCAGTACTTC. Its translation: CASSLARGLEETQYF.